The next 27 T cell receptor beta chains were all read from a single sample in a study of CD8 T cells in ankylosing spondylitis. MiXCR was run by TCRdb on the 5' RACE reads, yielding one entry per CDR3 protein. The table has about 240,000 distinct CDR3 sequences, roughly 8.6% seen once. The sequencing sample was made of blood, either unsorted or a sorted T cell fraction (not recorded which). The origin of the receptors is a male donor with ankylosing spondylitis or in good health (not recorded which).

This clonotype showed up many times. The rearrangement uses TRBV7-8 and TRBJ2-7; D is undetermined. From germline, CDR1 is SGHVS and CDR2 FQNEAQ. Trimming shortened V by 4 bases and J by 2 bases, and 6 bases separated the two germline ends. The length of the CDR3 is 12 residues. CDR3 residues: CASSSLTYEQYF. CDR3 sequence (DNA): TGTGCCAGCAGCTCCCTTACCTACGAGCAGTACTTC.

In its sample, this clonotype was seen many times. The gene calls are TRBV29-1 and TRBJ2-5; TRBD2 might be the D (6 bases). The CDR3 is 13 residues long. Between the trimmed V and J ends, which lost 3 bases and 7 bases, there was a span of 15 bases. The V gene's germline CDR1 is SQVTM and CDR2 ANQGSEA. The CDR3 region is CSVDGWDSGTQYF. CDR3 sequence (DNA): TGCAGCGTTGACGGTTGGGACTCAGGGACCCAGTACTTC.

This clonotype appeared many times. The V call is TRBV5-1, the J call TRBJ2-3; D is undetermined. The CDR3 sequence is 14 residues long. The V gene's germline CDR1 is SGHRS and CDR2 YFSETQ. V lost 2 bases and J 0 bases, leaving 7 bases between the germline ends. CDR3: CASSFVGSTDTQYF. The DNA for the CDR3 is TGCGCCAGCAGCTTTGTAGGGAGCACAGATACGCAGTATTTT.

This clonotype has a count of ten or more. V is TRBV5-1 and J is TRBJ2-3; perhaps TRBD2 as D (5 bases). Trimming pared 4 bases from V and 3 bases from J, leaving 15 bases between. In germline, CDR1 is SGHRS, CDR2 YFSETQ. The CDR3 sequence is 15 residues long. CDR3 loop: CASSTGKTGTDTQYF. The CDR3 nucleotides read TGCGCCAGCAGCACCGGGAAGACGGGGACAGATACGCAGTATTTT.

The chain has TRBV7-2 and TRBJ2-2, with 8 nucleotides matching TRBD1. This CDR3 is 15 amino acids long. Unmatched junction bases numbered 4, after V lost 3 bases and J lost 4 bases. Per germline, CDR1 SGHTA and CDR2 FQGNSA. The CDR3 protein is CASSFGQGITGELFF. The CDR3, as DNA: TGTGCCAGCAGCTTCGGACAGGGTATCACCGGGGAGCTGTTTTTT. Variable domain in full (rest from reference TRBV7-2 and TRBJ2-2): GAGVSQSPSNKVTEKGKDVELRCDPISGHTALYWYRQSLGQGLEFLIYFQGNSAPDKSGLPSDRFSAERTGGSVSTLTIQRTQQEDSAVYLCASSFGQGITGELFFGEGSRLTVL.

This clonotype was observed a handful of times. The chain joins TRBV5-1 to TRBJ2-1; D uncertain. Germline V gives CDR1 SGHRS, CDR2 YFSETQ. Trimming pared 2 bases from V and 0 bases from J, leaving 9 bases between. The CDR3 contains 15 residues. In DNA, the CDR3 is TGCGCCAGCAGCTTTGACACGAGCTCCTACAATGAGCAGTTCTTC. Translating gives CASSFDTSSYNEQFF.

Worth noting for this clonotype: A much larger clone is a single base away; this may be a read error. The V call is TRBV5-5, the J call TRBJ2-7; 8 bases match TRBD1. Germline loops: CDR1 SGHKS, CDR2 YYEKEE (reference sequence). The CDR3 consists of 14 residues. This chain's CDR3 is CASILGTGTYEQYF. Written as DNA, the CDR3 is TGTGCCAGCATCTTGGGGACAGGAACCTACGAGCAGTACTTC.

This clonotype has more than one count but fewer than ten. V gene TRBV7-9 combines with J gene TRBJ1-1; D remains ambiguous. Germline CDR1 SEHNR, CDR2 FQNEAQ (reference sequence). Deletions cut 6 bases from V and 6 bases from J, with 11 bases between. This CDR3 spans 12 amino acids. CDR3: CASRLGEAEAFF. CDR3 nucleotide sequence: TGTGCCAGCAGACTAGGAGAGGCTGAAGCTTTCTTT.

This clonotype was counted many times. This chain uses TRBV7-8 with TRBJ1-5, with D hard to call. V lost 5 bases and J lost 5, with 13 bases in between. Germline V gene sequence: CDR1 SGHVS, CDR2 FQNEAQ. The CDR3 is made up of 14 amino acids. In DNA, the CDR3 is TGTGCCAGCAGCCTTCTTGGACCTTATCAGCCCCAGCATTTT. Protein product: CASSLLGPYQPQHF.

The chain recombines TRBV6-2 or TRBV6-3 with TRBJ2-7; 8 bases match TRBD2. Germline V gene lookup returns CDR1 MNHEY and CDR2 SVGEGT. After removal of 2 bases from V and 0 bases from J, the junction contained 3 bases not matched to a gene. The CDR3 covers 15 residues. CDR3 protein: CASSYQRGSSYEQYF. The CDR3 DNA sequence: TGTGCCAGCAGTTACCAGCGGGGGAGCTCCTACGAGCAGTACTTC.

This clonotype has more than one count but fewer than ten. This chain's CDR3 is CASSASPGTHTEAFF. The CDR3 DNA reads as TGCGCCAGCAGCGCCAGTCCAGGGACCCACACTGAAGCTTTCTTT. The chain couples TRBV5-1 to TRBJ1-1; D may be TRBD1 (5 bases). This CDR3 is built from 15 residues. V was clipped by 4 bases and J by 3 bases, with 16 bases between them. CDR1 SGHRS and CDR2 YFSETQ come from the germline V gene.

This clonotype came up many times. J is TRBJ1-2 and V is TRBV27; TRBD1 aligns across 7 bases. The germline V gene has CDR1 MNHEY and CDR2 SMNVEV (reference sequence). The CDR3 has 14 amino acids. Trimming took 6 bases from V and 6 from J; bases not matched to a gene: 10. CDR3 amino acids: CASSSTTGLDGYTF. The CDR3 DNA reads as TGTGCCAGCAGCTCAACGACAGGGCTTGATGGCTACACCTTC.

This clonotype was seen ten or more times. This CDR3 reads CASSPRASSYNEQFF. CDR3 DNA: TGTGCCAGCTCACCGCGAGCTAGCTCCTACAATGAGCAGTTCTTC. This chain connects TRBV18 to TRBJ2-1; D is undetermined. Looked up from germline, CDR1 is KGHSH and CDR2 is LQKENI. V dropped 3 bases and J dropped 0 bases, with 9 bases sitting between them. The CDR3 has 15 residues.

This clonotype was seen ten or more times. V is TRBV29-1 and J is TRBJ2-3; the match to TRBD1 covers 9 bases. The CDR3 totals 13 residues. In germline, CDR1 is SQVTM, CDR2 ANQGSEA. The ends lost 6 bases at V and 7 bases at J; junction bases unmatched: 8. In DNA form, the CDR3 reads TGCAGCGTCCGGGACAGGGCACAGCATACGCAGTATTTT. Residues: CSVRDRAQHTQYF.

This clonotype was observed many times. The rearrangement links TRBV5-1 to TRBJ2-4; D not certain. The CDR3 sequence is 11 residues long. V lost 3 bases and J 5 bases, leaving 3 bases between the germline ends. Germline CDR1 SGHRS, CDR2 YFSETQ. CDR3 protein: CASSYQNIQYF. DNA of the CDR3: TGCGCCAGCAGCTACCAAAACATTCAGTACTTC. Based on the CDR3 plus reference TRBV5-1 and TRBJ2-4, the full variable domain is KAGVTQTPRYLIKTRGQQVTLSCSPISGHRSVSWYQQTPGQGLQFLFEYFSETQRNKGNFPGRFSGRQFSNSRSEMNVSTLELGDSALYLCASSYQNIQYFGAGTRLSVL.

This clonotype has a count of ten or more. V gene TRBV5-6 combines with J gene TRBJ1-1; D is unresolved. Germline V CDR1 and CDR2: SGHDT, YYEEEE. Trimming stripped 0 bases from V and 1 base from J, with 7 bases between. This CDR3 contains 14 residues. CDR3 coding DNA: TGTGCCAGCAGCTTGGATGCGGCGAACACTGAAGCTTTCTTT. Amino acid sequence: CASSLDAANTEAFF.

This clonotype was recorded many times. The chain has TRBV5-4 and TRBJ2-3; 9 bases are shared with TRBD1. After removal of 4 bases from V and 2 bases from J, the junction contained 8 bases not matched to a gene. The V gene's germline CDR1 is SGHNT and CDR2 YYREEE (reference sequence). CDR3 length equals 16 residues. DNA of the CDR3: TGTGCCAGCAGCGCACAGGGACAGGGCAACACAGATACGCAGTATTTT. Its protein product is CASSAQGQGNTDTQYF.

The rearrangement uses TRBV20-1 and TRBJ2-5; D unclear. V lost 1 base, J lost 7 bases, and 16 bases lay in between. The CDR3 has 14 amino acids. CDR1 is DFQATT, CDR2 SNEGSKA, per germline (reference sequence). CDR3 DNA sequence: TGCAGTGCTAGAGTCCCGGGCTTCAGGTGGACCCAGTACTTC. Protein sequence: CSARVPGFRWTQYF.

This clonotype has ten or more counts. V usage is TRBV28 and J usage is TRBJ1-6, with 7 bases that match TRBD1. The V gene's germline CDR1 is MDHEN and CDR2 SYDVKM. J was trimmed by 5 bases and V by 6 bases; bases with no gene match: 13. This CDR3 comprises 17 residues. This chain's CDR3 is CASREGQAVFDNSPLHF. The CDR3 coding sequence is TGTGCCAGCAGGGAAGGACAGGCGGTCTTCGATAATTCACCCCTCCACTTT.

This clonotype was counted at least ten times. The chain has TRBV20-1 and TRBJ1-3, with D hard to call. The V and J ends lost 3 bases and 4 bases respectively, with 10 bases between them. CDR3 size: 13 residues. In germline, CDR1 is DFQATT, CDR2 SNEGSKA (reference sequence). The CDR3 sequence: CSARVSGGNTIYF. The CDR3 DNA reads TGCAGTGCTAGGGTTTCCGGCGGAAACACCATATATTTT.

In its sample, this clonotype was seen a few times. The rearrangement uses TRBV20-1 and TRBJ2-1, with a possible D match to TRBD2 (5 bases). The germline V gene encodes CDR1 DFQATT and CDR2 SNEGSKA (reference sequence). The CDR3 is 17 amino acids. V lost 1 base to trimming and J lost 2 bases, with 18 bases between them. CDR3 bases: TGCAGTGCTAGAGGCCTTAATCGGGGTACCACCTACAATGAGCAGTTCTTC. Its translation is CSARGLNRGTTYNEQFF.

This clonotype was seen ten or more times. The genes are TRBV20-1 and TRBJ2-1, with 7 bases aligning to TRBD2. CDR3 length: 14 amino acids. The germline V gene encodes CDR1 DFQATT and CDR2 SNEGSKA (reference sequence). V lost 4 bases to trimming and J lost 9 bases; unmatched junction nucleotides: 12. CDR3: CSATLAVGKPEQFF. In DNA form, the CDR3 reads TGCAGTGCTACCCTAGCGGTAGGTAAGCCTGAGCAGTTCTTC.

This clonotype was seen repeatedly, ten times or more. The rearrangement links TRBV7-9 to TRBJ2-7; D possibly uses TRBD1 or TRBD2 (5 bases each). The CDR3 spans 15 residues. V shed 5 bases and J shed 1 base, with 15 bases lying between them. CDR1 and CDR2 (germline): SEHNR, FQNEAQ (reference sequence). The CDR3 region is CASSTYRDRSYEQYF. The CDR3 DNA is TGTGCCAGCAGCACATACCGGGACCGATCCTACGAGCAGTACTTC.

This clonotype was seen a handful of times. This chain links TRBV6-1 with TRBJ2-3; D remains unclear. The CDR3 has 12 amino acids. V was cut by 7 bases and J by 6 bases, with 11 bases left in between. The germline V gene has CDR1 MNHNS and CDR2 SASEGT. Here the CDR3 DNA reads TGTGCCAGCACCTCGATACGGGATACGCAGTATTTT. Amino acid sequence: CASTSIRDTQYF.

The sample holds many counts of this clonotype. The chain employs TRBV7-2 and TRBJ1-5; D is possibly TRBD1 (5 bases). The germline V gene encodes CDR1 SGHTA and CDR2 FQGNSA. The V end lost 0 bases, the J end lost 0 bases, and 12 bases lay between the germline ends. The CDR3 extends over 17 amino acids. The CDR3 DNA sequence: TGTGCCAGCAGCTTAGCGGCCGTGGGGGATAGCAATCAGCCCCAGCATTTT. This translates into CASSLAAVGDSNQPQHF.

This clonotype was counted at least ten times. The chain carries TRBV5-1 and TRBJ2-7, with TRBD2 as a possible D gene (6 bases). CDR3 length equals 13 residues. The germline CDR1 and CDR2 sequences are SGHRS and YFSETQ. Trimming cost V 4 bases and J 3 bases, with 11 bases left between them. The CDR3 loop reads CASSRTSNYEQYF. DNA for the CDR3: TGCGCCAGCAGCCGTACTAGCAACTACGAGCAGTACTTC.

Comments on this clonotype: One junction end does not reproduce the germline sequence, and a read error may be involved. The chain is built from TRBV7-6 and TRBJ1-1; TRBD1 is a possible D gene (6 bases). Per the germline V gene, CDR1 is SGHVS and CDR2 is FNYEAQ. The CDR3 runs 14 residues. The CDR3 sequence is CASSPSDRVTEAFF. As DNA, the CDR3 is TGTGCCAGCAGCCCCTCGGACAGAGTCACTGAGGCTTTCTTT.